This T cell receptor beta chain was captured in a study of cytomegalovirus exposure and HLA in healthy donors listed by TCRdb under 2017. About the study as a whole: An earlier analysis of roughly 610 of the donors reported 250 to 300 Gb of sequence data and around 110 million unique TCR beta sequences obtained from around 180 million T cells. An early release covering more than 500 HLA-typed donors comprised about 300 gigabases of sequencing data and around 85 million unique TCR sequences. Among the roughly 380 genotyped donors, around 81% belonged to the genetic ancestry cluster associated with self-reported Caucasian donors. The study aimed to test whether signatures of past pathogen exposure could be identified by cataloging public T cell receptors. The T cell repertoires of several hundred subjects were profiled by immunosequencing and related to cytomegalovirus serostatus. In addition to the first cohort of around 670 subjects, a separate validation cohort of 130 or so different subjects was used. The study combined high-throughput TCR immunosequencing, statistical association of individual TCRs with disease status, and machine learning to predict cytomegalovirus infection status. In a later analysis, previously published TCR beta repertoires from 666 donors were re-analyzed and high-resolution HLA genotyping was added so that TCR occurrence patterns could be studied. The later analysis used no new phenotypic data to find candidate immune exposures, relying instead on TCR beta sequences and their occurrence across donors. An earlier analysis of 587 of the donors applied high-throughput TCR beta sequencing to assess whether each TCR beta V gene segment acted as functional or pseudogenic. Donor age, sex, ethnicity and CMV serostatus were collected together with the repertoire data. In a later genetic analysis, genome-wide SNP genotypes for about 55% of the roughly 670 donors were used, and that subset was treated as a discovery cohort. Every discovery cohort repertoire had been produced on one sequencing platform. Both class I and class II loci were covered by HLA typing, at four-digit resolution. The number of donors typed differed by locus, with 629-630 for A, B, C, DRB1 and DQB1, roughly 520 for DQA1, 600 to 610 for DPA1, and over 400 for DPB1. A handful of DR-DQ haplotypes were treated as single units for association and clustering because of strong linkage in the cohort. Among a few hundred genotyped donors of the cohort, an average of about 240,000 unique TCR beta nucleotide sequences were sequenced per donor, around a sixth of them non-productive.

As regards this clone: Its antigen remains undetermined. No per-base quality is available; no much larger clone lies one base away.

General conclusions and limits of the study: Because some donors lacked HLA typing at each locus, the association tests relied only on the typed subset. At a false discovery rate of 0.05, a later analysis linked fewer than 20,000 TCR beta sequences to specific HLA alleles. The study gave a list of 150 to 200 TCR beta chains associated with cytomegalovirus. Some IMGT-functional V segments, including TRBV6-2 and TRBV6-3, could not be told apart with the 87-base-pair reads, so those segments were excluded. When HLA alleles, especially DR and DQ, strongly co-occurred, TCR associations were difficult to assign to individual alleles. An association between a missense DCLRE1C variant and V-gene and J-gene trimming of TCR beta chains was found in a later genetic analysis and replicated in an independent cohort. Sequencing depth was assumed to be roughly uniform across donors in the presence/absence analyses, though that assumption may not hold. The authors suggested that the approach could potentially be generalized to other disease states and immunological phenotypes. The earlier analysis of almost 600 of the donors excluded some 16 rarely observed V segments, including chromosome 9 orphons, because counts were too low. The classifier was reported to diagnose cytomegalovirus status with high specificity and sensitivity in both the original and validation cohorts. A cluster of highly shared sequence variants was judged likely to be a technical artifact of the sequencing pipeline. Correlated functional status among segregating V segments might be attributable to linkage disequilibrium, but an unknown experimental factor could not be ruled out. Most TCR sequences were seen in very few donors, while some public TCRs were found in many individuals. Only TCR beta chains were sequenced in this cohort, and the absence of alpha or paired-chain data limited detectable features. A few of the identified cytomegalovirus-associated TCR beta chains were confirmed in vitro to be specific for cytomegalovirus antigens. In a later analysis, the rate of TCR association differed among HLA loci, with DRB1 alleles having the most associated TCRs and HLA-C alleles having the fewest. In an earlier analysis of 450 to 750 of the donors, most TCR beta V segments appeared in productive rearrangements about 87% or about 30% of the time, broadly matching IMGT annotations. Compared with equally common non-associated chains, HLA-associated TCR beta chains in a later analysis were more clonally expanded and had lower generation probabilities. A later analysis reported that several top co-occurrence clusters appeared linked to parvovirus B19, influenza, CMV and Epstein-Barr virus. A later genetic analysis reported fewer N-insertions in productive TCRs among donors in an Asian-associated ancestry cluster than the roughly 620-donor mean. The only immune exposure information available for the cohort was CMV serostatus. Most CMV-associated TCR beta chains appeared to be HLA-restricted in a later analysis, and the HLA associations seemed to be driven largely by CMV exposure. A further reported finding was that TCR beta sequences accurately predicted the HLA-A and HLA-B alleles for most subjects in the first cohort.

Library generation was performed with the immunoSEQ multiplex PCR assay. For the multiplex PCR, a mixture combining 60 forward primers for TCR Vbeta segments and 13 reverse primers for TCR Jbeta segments was used. Amplification of the CDR3 region of rearranged TCR beta genes was performed with a multiplex PCR assay on genomic DNA. The amplified TCR beta libraries were sequenced on the Illumina HiSeq System as 87-base-pair reads. Concerning the study's data processing: In a later analysis, 77 million or so unique TCR beta chains were counted across the approximately 640 repertoires, and some 10 million of these chains were shared by at least two donors. To remove PCR and sequencing errors, raw reads were error-corrected and collapsed into unique sequences using a nearest-neighbor algorithm that merged closely related sequences. CDR3 sequences were aligned to IMGT reference sequences to assign V, D and J gene segments. Each retained sequence needed at least a six-nucleotide match to both a V gene segment and a J gene segment. A rearrangement was called productive if the CDR3 had no stop codons and remained in frame with V and J, and every other rearrangement was called non-productive. Following IMGT convention, CDR3 was defined as the stretch from the second conserved V-encoded cysteine to the conserved J-encoded phenylalanine. In an earlier analysis of 587 of the donors, sequences lacking an unambiguous match to a single V gene segment were excluded. In an earlier analysis of around 600 of the donors, V segments were called functional above 56.7% productive rearrangements and were called segregating when the between-donor standard deviation exceeded 5%. To diagnose cytomegalovirus status from the catalog of TCR beta chain sequences, a statistical classification framework was built. A later analysis assigned V and J genes by comparing TCR nucleotide sequences with IMGT/GENE-DB human TR gene sequences. The TCRdist pipeline was used in a later analysis to assign CDR3 sequences and most-parsimonious VDJ recombination scenarios. In a later analysis, each TCR beta chain was defined by its CDR3 amino acid sequence together with its V-gene family, and reads without a unique V-gene family were excluded. As a way to deal with suspected cross-contamination and a sequencing artifact, a later analysis dropped nearly 600 nucleotide sequences that were highly shared and had low generation probability. A later analysis calculated a clonal expansion index for each public chain from normalized within-repertoire ranks of inferred template counts. A later analysis computed generation probabilities with a VDJ recombination model fitted to out-of-frame rearrangements, and checked the results against IGoR. A later analysis scored TCR-TCR, TCR-HLA and TCR-CMV co-occurrence with hypergeometric tests, applying a repertoire-size bias correction to TCR pairs. A later analysis estimated false discovery rates by permuting HLA or CMV assignments 20 times. In a later analysis, co-occurring TCRs were grouped with DBSCAN, and TCRdist sequence similarity was added when clustering was performed within HLA-allele-positive subsets. Co-occurrence clustering excluded repertoires with fewer than 30,000 or more than 120,000 public chains, plus five with anomalous nucleotide sharing. TCRdb stores this immuneACCESS table with in-frame sequences only. Part of the clones is absent; in the studies checked, under half of the shortfall reflects unresolved V genes, and no reason is known for the rest. V and J calls and clone size are as listed in that table; D and trimming were resolved from the DNA. The sample data list 110,000 to 150,000 clones, and roughly three quarters of these were observed just once. The ten largest clonotypes hold about 0.91% of the sample.

In total, around 600 healthy bone marrow donors made up the cohort. All cohort members were sampled while nominally healthy, although unrecorded immune exposures were likely present. The donor was CMV seronegative and was included in the group of several hundred seronegative cohort members. A peripheral blood sample was provided by each donor, and peripheral blood mononuclear cells were used for TCR beta sequencing. The Qiagen DNeasy Blood Extraction Kit was used to extract genomic DNA from the blood cell samples. V drops 2 bases and J drops 1 base, leaving 5 bases in between. CDR1 and CDR2, looked up from the germline V gene, are SGHDN and FVKESK. The CDR3 runs 13 residues from the cysteine to the phenylalanine. Just CDR3 DNA is preserved here, 39 bases in frame from base 1.

Recombination linked TRBV14 to TRBJ1-1; too little of a D gene remains to name it. The sequence derives from a man younger than 35 in good health and CMV-seronegative. The sample comprised PBMCs. The sequenced DNA: TGTGCCAGCAGCCAAAAAGCGAACACTGAAGCTTTCTTT. Its translation is CASSQKANTEAFF.